This T cell receptor (beta chain) was recovered during a study of T cell changes during pregnancy in multiple sclerosis. This clone was seen a handful of times. The CDR3 covers 21 residues. V lost 0 bases and J lost 3; bases outside the gene matches: 15. Germline V CDR1 and CDR2: LGHNA, YSLEER. The assay was immunoSEQ multiplex PCR, and TCRdb's table has in-frame clones only and misses some. The table has about 59,000 clones, just under 95% seen once; the top ten hold approximately 0.36%. This chain connects TRBV4-3 to TRBJ2-7; TRBD2 aligns across 15 bases. The TCR was taken from a female donor with multiple sclerosis, enrolled in a pregnancy study. This specimen consisted of CD4+ T cells from peripheral blood mononuclear cells, obtained before pregnancy. CDR3 residues: CASSQEPGTSGRTVSGYEQYF. DNA for the CDR3: TGCGCCAGCAGCCAAGAACCCGGGACTAGCGGGAGGACGGTTTCTGGCTACGAGCAGTACTTC.